The entry below describes one T cell receptor (beta chain). Treatment defined: some 19 received Ad26.COV2.S at low or high dose, single or two shots; several received placebo; per-sample allocation not given. On day 63 after the first injection, vaccine and placebo recipients gave samples. This sample stems from a study of Ad26.COV2.S vaccination and SARS-CoV-2 variants. Across the study: Once or twice, 56 days apart, Ad26.COV2.S was delivered intramuscularly.

Data came from immunoSEQ multiplex PCR; TCRdb stores just in-frame clones and leaves some out. The table includes 440,000 or so clones, roughly 87% detected once. The sample was peripheral blood, taken in a trial of Ad26.COV2.S vaccine versus placebo. The clonotype was recovered from a person aged 18 to 59 who received the Ad26.COV2.S COVID-19 vaccine or a placebo.

CDR3 nucleotides: TGTGCCAGCAGCTTTTTGGTGGGACAAGAGACCCAGTACTTC. Protein sequence: CASSFLVGQETQYF. This chain joins TRBV7-2 and TRBJ2-5; no reliable D call. The germline CDR1 and CDR2 sequences are SGHTA and FQGNSA. The CDR3 contains 14 residues. V lost 3 bases to trimming and J lost 2 bases, with 10 bases between them.